A selection of T cell receptor beta chains follows, all from one sample in a study of OX40 agonist ivuxolimab in advanced cancers. Only in-frame clones appear in the TCRdb table, and some are missing; sequencing was by immunoSEQ multiplex PCR. Seen here are about 58,000 clones, around four fifths observed once, and the top ten hold approximately 3.2%. This specimen was CD4+ or CD8+ T cells sorted from blood, taken in a trial of the OX40 agonist ivuxolimab. These receptor sequences come from an adult with an advanced solid tumor such as melanoma, head and neck, liver or kidney cancer. Each CDR3 is given with its conserved first and last residue. The D gene is left open where the match is weak. The size field is filled for only some rows; it gives once, few, many or a size class.

size	V	J	D	CDR3
.	TRBV7-6	TRBJ2-7	.	CASKDGLSYEQYF
.	TRBV7-9	TRBJ1-1	.	CASRVGGNTEAFF
.	TRBV28	TRBJ1-2	.	CASSSWGPYGYTF
.	TRBV5-1	TRBJ2-3	TRBD1	CASATGDRDTDTQYF
.	TRBV19	TRBJ2-5	.	CASSIERGRETQYF
.	TRBV6-5	TRBJ2-7	.	CASSYPAGTSYEQYF
.	TRBV7-9	TRBJ2-1	TRBD2	CASRFSGGRGNEQFF
.	TRBV11-3	TRBJ2-7	.	CASSFSDHYEQYF
.	TRBV2	TRBJ2-7	TRBD2	CASRGGSHYEQYF
.	TRBV5-5	.	.	CASSFLYEQYF
.	TRBV7-2	TRBJ2-1	TRBD2	CASSLSSGGDNEQFF
.	TRBV30	TRBJ1-4	.	CAWSVGPATNEKLFF
.	TRBV6-5	TRBJ1-3	.	CASSYTTQSSGNTIYF
.	TRBV6-5	TRBJ2-3	.	CASSLAPFTDTQYF
.	TRBV7-8	TRBJ2-3	.	CASSLLYTDTQYF
.	TRBV13	TRBJ2-3	TRBD1	CASSQGTGGVYTQYF
.	TRBV29-1	TRBJ2-5	.	CSVAEQETQYF
.	TRBV6-4	TRBJ1-4	.	CASSEWGRPNEKLFF
few	TRBV14	TRBJ2-2	.	CASSQERLANTGELFF
.	TRBV14	TRBJ2-1	TRBD2	CASSLLAGGFQFF
few	TRBV9	TRBJ2-7	TRBD1	CASGTGTESYEQYF
.	TRBV7-2	TRBJ1-2	TRBD1	CASSHRQGSRGYTF
.	TRBV18	TRBJ1-1	.	CASSDTGRTEAFF
.	TRBV25-1	TRBJ2-2	.	CASSEFRGDSNTGELFF
.	TRBV7-2	TRBJ2-1	TRBD1	CASSLATDRGYNEQFF
few	TRBV6-4	TRBJ2-3	.	CASSPDRGGADTQYF
few	TRBV6-6	TRBJ2-3	.	CASSYSNSLDTQYF
.	TRBV11-3	TRBJ2-7	TRBD2	CASSSILAGAYEQYF
.	TRBV30	TRBJ1-1	.	CAWSKGEAFF
few	TRBV5-4	TRBJ1-2	.	CASSSRAETNYGYTF
.	TRBV7-9	TRBJ1-2	TRBD1	CASSSDRGSPNYGYTF
.	TRBV5-6	TRBJ2-2	.	CASSHSGTGNTGELFF
.	TRBV20-1	TRBJ1-4	.	CSWQVNEKLFF
.	TRBV5-1	TRBJ2-4	TRBD1	CASSLTAGGNIQYF
.	TRBV19	TRBJ2-3	.	CASMLRVSTDTQYF
.	TRBV11-1	TRBJ2-7	TRBD2	CASSFGGVDLAF
once	TRBV30	TRBJ1-1	.	CAWSFFGRGAEAFF
.	TRBV7-8	TRBJ2-1	.	CASSFRGASYNEQFF
.	TRBV14	TRBJ2-7	TRBD1	CASSARQGPYEQYF
.	TRBV19	TRBJ1-2	.	CASSIDSNLDYGYTF
few	TRBV29-1	TRBJ1-1	TRBD1	CSVYDRDDTEAFF
.	TRBV5-6	TRBJ1-1	.	CASSLYAEAFF
.	TRBV7-3	TRBJ2-5	TRBD1	CASSLRTGGSETQYF
.	TRBV6-1	TRBJ1-4	TRBD1	CASTPGTEPEKLFF
once	TRBV30	TRBJ1-5	TRBD1	CAWSAGTGEQPQHF
.	TRBV7-2	TRBJ2-1	TRBD2	CASSSTSGYNEQFF
.	TRBV6-1	TRBJ1-1	.	CASRETPTNTEAFF
.	TRBV6-1	TRBJ1-6	TRBD1	CASWTGGTGSPLHF
.	TRBV14	TRBJ2-3	.	CASSQPNADTQYF
.	TRBV28	TRBJ1-4	.	CASSGSGASWGANEKLFF
few	TRBV28	TRBJ2-5	TRBD2	CASRPSGGAGETQYF
medium-sized	TRBV18	TRBJ2-7	.	CASSPPAGAAYEQYF
few	TRBV5-1	TRBJ2-1	TRBD2	CASSLGRGEDNEQFF
.	TRBV4-1	TRBJ2-5	.	CASSQGGGPGETQYF